One and the same sample provided the 27 T cell receptor beta chains below, sequenced in a study of tumour-infiltrating T cells in Burkitt lymphoma. Here immunoSEQ multiplex PCR was the method, and the copy in TCRdb shows in-frame clones only, minus some. The sample lists 14,000 or so clones; 25% to 35% were seen once. Sequencing was carried out using tumor tissue. Receptors originate from a human donor with diffuse large B-cell lymphoma.

Written as DNA, the CDR3 is TGTGCCAGCAGCCAAGGGGAGGGGGCTGAGCAGTTCTTC. Protein product: CASSQGEGAEQFF. The chain is built from TRBV14 and TRBJ2-1; D may correspond to TRBD1 or TRBD2 (7 bases each). The CDR3 runs 13 residues. In germline, CDR1 is SGHDN, CDR2 FVKESK. The V end lost 1 base, the J end lost 9 bases, and 10 bases lay between the germline ends. The whole variable domain, filled in from reference TRBV14 and TRBJ2-1, reads EAGVTQFPSHSVIEKGQTVTLRCDPISGHDNLYWYRRVMGKEIKFLLHFVKESKQDESGMPNNRFLAERTGGTYSTLKVQPAELEDSGVYFCASSQGEGAEQFFGPGTRLTVL.

This clone showed up just a few times. The chain recombines TRBV7-8 with TRBJ2-3; the D is unclear. The CDR3 runs to 11 residues. Trimming took off 5 bases at V and 2 bases at J, with 2 bases between the two ends. Germline V CDR1 and CDR2: SGHVS, FQNEAQ. The CDR3, as DNA: TGTGCCAGCAGCCCCACAGATACGCAGTATTTT. This gives the protein CASSPTDTQYF.

The gene calls are TRBV29-1 and TRBJ2-7; TRBD1 aligns across 10 bases. V lost 4 bases, J lost 4 bases, and 4 bases stayed unmatched. The CDR3 has 13 amino acids. Germline CDR1 SQVTM, CDR2 ANQGSEA. CDR3 loop: CSVGTGGRYEQYF. Here the CDR3 DNA reads TGCAGCGTTGGGACAGGGGGTAGGTACGAGCAGTACTTC.

This clone was detected a few times. The V and J genes are TRBV7-7 and TRBJ2-1; D gene uncertain. Trimming took 1 base from V and 4 from J, leaving 5 bases between them. This CDR3 spans 13 amino acids. Per germline, CDR1 SSHAT and CDR2 FNYEAQ (reference sequence). The CDR3, as DNA: TGTGCCAGCAGCTTAGACCAATACAATGAGCAGTTCTTC. This codes for CASSLDQYNEQFF.

This chain joins TRBV5-4 and TRBJ2-1, with 8 bases identical to TRBD1. There are 13 residues in the CDR3. V trimming: 4 bases; J trimming: 10 bases; junction bases outside the gene matches: 7. Germline V gene sequence: CDR1 SGHNT, CDR2 YYREEE (reference sequence). The CDR3 DNA reads TGTGCCAGCAGCGCACGACAGGGGTTAGAGCAGTTCTTC. Its protein is CASSARQGLEQFF.

This chain joins TRBV27 and TRBJ2-4; D unclear. The CDR3 sequence is 16 residues long. CDR1 is MNHEY and CDR2 is SMNVEV in the germline V gene (reference sequence). V was pared by 5 bases and J by 3 bases, with 17 bases between. CDR3 protein: CASSPTALMSKNIQYF. The CDR3 DNA reads as TGTGCCAGCAGTCCGACCGCCTTGATGAGCAAAAACATTCAGTACTTC.

The chain employs TRBV19 and TRBJ2-1, with TRBD2 as a possible D gene (6 bases). The length of the CDR3 is 13 residues. Germline V lookup: CDR1 LNHDA, CDR2 SQIVND (reference sequence). Deletions cut 3 bases from V and 4 bases from J, with 7 bases between. The CDR3, as DNA: TGTGCCAGTAGTATCGGGAGTTACAATGAGCAGTTCTTC. It specifies CASSIGSYNEQFF.

This clone showed up just a few times. The chain employs TRBV30 and TRBJ1-5; 8 bases agree with TRBD1. There are 14 residues in the CDR3. Germline V gene data show CDR1 as GTSNPN and CDR2 as SVGIG (reference sequence). V shed 4 bases, J shed 3 bases, and the junction held 5 bases outside the gene matches. The CDR3: CAWTRTGFNQPQHF. In DNA, the CDR3 is TGTGCCTGGACGAGGACAGGGTTCAATCAGCCCCAGCATTTT.

The chain combines TRBV30 with TRBJ1-2, with no clear D. CDR1 and CDR2 from the germline V gene are GTSNPN and SVGIG (reference sequence). There are 12 residues in the CDR3. V gave up 5 bases and J gave up 8 bases, with 15 bases separating them. CDR3 coding DNA: TGTGCCTGGCGGCCACGAGAGGTGGGCTACACCTTC. Translating it yields CAWRPREVGYTF.

The chain combines TRBV15 with TRBJ2-7; D possibly corresponds to TRBD1 (5 bases). V lost 5 bases to trimming and J lost 0 bases, with 14 bases between them. The CDR3 spans 15 residues. The germline V gene has CDR1 LNHNV and CDR2 YYDKDF (reference sequence). CDR3 loop: CATSPSSQASYEQYF. The CDR3 bases are TGTGCCACCAGCCCATCCTCACAGGCCTCCTACGAGCAGTACTTC.

This clone was seen a few times. The chain employs TRBV29-1 and TRBJ1-1; 10 nucleotides agree with TRBD1. Trimming removed 7 bases from V and 8 bases from J; junction bases left unmatched: 7. CDR3 length: 12 residues. Germline loops: CDR1 SQVTM, CDR2 ANQGSEA. In DNA form, the CDR3 reads TGCAGCGGAAGGACAGGGGGAAGCGAAGCTTTCTTT. Its translation is CSGRTGGSEAFF.

This clone was counted a single time. The chain carries TRBV6-1 and TRBJ2-2; possible D gene TRBD2, 6 bases. The CDR3 covers 14 residues. Germline values: CDR1 MNHNS, CDR2 SASEGT. V lost 10 bases and J lost 0, with 12 bases in between. The CDR3 sequence: CATKLAPNTGELFF. DNA for the CDR3: TGTGCCACTAAACTAGCACCGAACACCGGGGAGCTGTTTTTT.

The chain links TRBV6-6 to TRBJ2-2; 7 nucleotides align to TRBD2. Germline trimming cut 1 base from V and 6 bases from J; bases unmatched to any gene: 8. Germline loops: CDR1 MNHNY, CDR2 SVGAGI (reference sequence). The CDR3 sequence is 16 residues long. The CDR3 protein is CASSYFRGSGPGELFF. The CDR3 DNA is TGTGCCAGCAGTTACTTTCGCGGGAGTGGCCCCGGGGAGCTGTTTTTT.

This clone was picked up a small number of times. An end of the junction differs from the germline gene, which may be a read error. The CDR3 loop reads CSVEGRAGIGEKLFF. CDR3 nucleotide sequence: TGTAGCGTTGAAGGCCGTGCAGGGATTGGTGAAAAACTGTTTTTT. The V gene is TRBV29-1, the J gene TRBJ1-4, with D perhaps matching TRBD1 (5 bases). The CDR3 runs to 15 residues. The germline CDR1 and CDR2 sequences are SQVTM and ANQGSEA.

The rearrangement links TRBV19 to TRBJ2-7, with TRBD1 identical over 8 bases. Trimming removed 6 bases from V and 3 bases from J; junction bases left unmatched: 7. Per germline, CDR1 LNHDA and CDR2 SQIVND (reference sequence). The CDR3 length is 14 residues. The CDR3 coding sequence is TGTGCCAGTAGCGCCGGGACAGGACTCTACGAGCAGTACTTC. Amino acid sequence: CASSAGTGLYEQYF.

This clone was detected only a few times. The J gene is TRBJ2-3, the V gene TRBV28, with TRBD1 matching over 9 bases. This CDR3 has 18 residues. V was clipped by 3 bases and J by 4 bases; unmatched bases: 14. Germline CDR1 is MDHEN and CDR2 is SYDVKM. The CDR3 is CASSLHLMGTGNPDTQYF. The CDR3 DNA reads as TGTGCCAGCAGTTTGCATCTTATGGGGACAGGGAATCCAGATACGCAGTATTTT.

The sample holds a few counts of this clone. V usage is TRBV5-1 and J usage is TRBJ1-1; D remains unclear. The CDR3 has 13 residues. CDR1 and CDR2 from the germline V gene are SGHRS and YFSETQ. V gave up 2 bases and J gave up 7 bases, with 12 bases separating them. The CDR3 sequence is CASSFGPGREAFF. In nucleotides, the CDR3 is TGCGCCAGCAGCTTCGGACCCGGCCGTGAAGCTTTCTTT.

This clone has only a few counts. The chain recombines TRBV11-2 with TRBJ2-3, with D unclear. Germline CDR1 SGHAT, CDR2 FQNNGV. The CDR3 runs 12 residues. V was cut by 3 bases and J by 6 bases, with 7 bases left in between. The CDR3 sequence is CASSFSADTQYF. In DNA form, the CDR3 reads TGTGCCAGCAGCTTCTCAGCGGATACGCAGTATTTT.

The rearrangement uses TRBV5-1 and TRBJ2-1; possibly TRBD2 for D (7 bases). The CDR3 has 18 amino acids. Trimming stripped 1 base from V and 1 base from J, with 18 bases between. Germline CDR1 is SGHRS and CDR2 is YFSETQ. CDR3 in DNA: TGCGCCAGCAGCTTGAGTGGGGGGGCCCCGAGGTCCTACAATGAGCAGTTCTTC. It translates to CASSLSGGAPRSYNEQFF. The complete variable domain, with remaining parts taken from reference TRBV5-1 and TRBJ2-1, reads KAGVTQTPRYLIKTRGQQVTLSCSPISGHRSVSWYQQTPGQGLQFLFEYFSETQRNKGNFPGRFSGRQFSNSRSEMNVSTLELGDSALYLCASSLSGGAPRSYNEQFFGPGTRLTVL.

This clone came up a few times. The chain carries TRBV29-1 and TRBJ1-1, with D hard to call. The CDR3 has 13 residues. CDR1 is SQVTM and CDR2 is ANQGSEA in the germline V gene. With 4 bases removed from V and 3 bases from J, the gap between germline ends came to 12 bases. The CDR3 region has the DNA TGCAGCGTTGGACGGAATCGCGACACTGAAGCTTTCTTT. Protein: CSVGRNRDTEAFF.

The rearrangement uses TRBV5-1 and TRBJ2-7; a weak D match, TRBD1 (6 bases). The CDR3 has 14 amino acids. Germline V gene lookup returns CDR1 SGHRS and CDR2 YFSETQ. The V and J ends lost 1 base and 3 bases respectively, with 11 bases between them. The CDR3 region is CASSLSQGGYEQYF. The DNA of the CDR3 is TGCGCCAGCAGCTTGTCACAAGGGGGCTACGAGCAGTACTTC.

The CDR3 DNA is TGTGCCAGCAGCTTAGGTTCACAGTTCAACACTGAAGCTTTCTTT. Protein sequence: CASSLGSQFNTEAFF. The chain recombines TRBV7-9 with TRBJ1-1; D gene ambiguous. Per germline, CDR1 SEHNR and CDR2 FQNEAQ (reference sequence). V was shortened by 1 base and J by 2 bases, with 11 bases between the two germline ends. The CDR3 length is 15 residues.

This clone was seen a few times. V is TRBV5-4 and J is TRBJ2-3, with 9 bases matching TRBD2. The length of the CDR3 is 14 residues. Trimming removed 1 base from V and 4 bases from J; junction bases left unmatched: 1. Germline CDR1 SGHNT, CDR2 YYREEE (reference sequence). The CDR3 here is CASSLRLAADTQYF. The CDR3 bases are TGTGCCAGCAGCTTGAGACTAGCGGCAGATACGCAGTATTTT. Full variable domain (missing parts from reference TRBV5-4 and TRBJ2-3): ETGVTQSPTHLIKTRGQQVTLRCSSQSGHNTVSWYQQALGQGPQFIFQYYREEENGRGNFPPRFSGLQFPNYSSELNVNALELDDSALYLCASSLRLAADTQYFGPGTRLTVL.

This clone was recorded a few times. The CDR3: CAISERQGGSAGYGYTF. In DNA form, the CDR3 reads TGTGCCATCAGTGAGCGACAGGGAGGGTCGGCAGGCTATGGCTACACCTTC. The rearrangement links TRBV10-3 to TRBJ1-2; 7 bases fit TRBD1. The CDR3 spans 17 residues. Germline lookup yields CDR1 ENHRY and CDR2 SYGVKD. V gave up 2 bases and J gave up 4 bases; unmatched junction bases: 13.

The rearrangement joins TRBV19 to TRBJ2-1; no definite D call. Germline V gene sequence: CDR1 LNHDA, CDR2 SQIVND (reference sequence). The CDR3 is 14 amino acids. Trimming removed 5 bases from V and 6 bases from J, with 14 bases in between. The CDR3: CASSVLDGTNEQFF. The CDR3 nucleotides are TGTGCCAGTAGTGTACTGGACGGAACCAATGAGCAGTTCTTC.

A few counts support this clone. V is TRBV6-1 and J is TRBJ2-1; 7 nucleotides align to TRBD2. The CDR3 loop spans 16 amino acids. Germline V gives CDR1 MNHNS, CDR2 SASEGT. The V gene end was trimmed by 1 base and the J gene end by 0 bases; junction bases not matched to a gene: 3. The CDR3, as DNA: TGTGCCAGCAGTGAAGTGGTAGCGGGCTCCTACAATGAGCAGTTCTTC. As protein: CASSEVVAGSYNEQFF.

This rearrangement joins TRBV18 to TRBJ1-1, with TRBD1 as a possible D gene (5 bases). The CDR3 is 15 residues long. V was trimmed by 8 bases and J by 1 base, leaving 17 bases between them. CDR1 and CDR2 (germline): KGHSH, LQKENI. The chain's CDR3 is CASRPDGASNTEAFF. The CDR3 DNA is TGTGCCAGCCGACCGGACGGGGCGTCGAACACTGAAGCTTTCTTT. The full variable domain, its missing parts supplied by reference TRBV18 and TRBJ1-1, is NAGVMQNPRHLVRRRGQEARLRCSPMKGHSHVYWYRQLPEEGLKFMVYLQKENIIDESGMPKERFSAEFPKEGPSILRIQQVVRGDSAAYFCASRPDGASNTEAFFGQGTRLTVV.